The TCR beta chain described here comes from a study of neoadjuvant anti-PD-1 for oral cavity cancer. The CDR3 runs 16 residues. Trimming pared 0 bases from V and 5 bases from J, leaving 16 bases between. The germline gives CDR1 MNHNS, CDR2 SASEGT. Regarding this clone: The antigen is not known.

TCRdb keeps only in-frame clones here, not all; method: immunoSEQ multiplex PCR. The profile covers 65,000 to 70,000 clones, with 80% to 90% appearing a single time and 2.5% to 3% taken by the ten largest. Study-level findings and limits: Higher pretreatment Treg/Th17 ratios tracked higher pretreatment blood clonality.

The time point here: after neoadjuvant nivolumab, at surgical resection. The rearrangement uses TRBV6-1 and TRBJ1-1, with a possible D match to TRBD1 (6 bases). The clonotype comes from a person between 40 and 79 years old with oral cavity squamous cell carcinoma. This material consisted of PBMCs, taken after nivolumab (anti-PD-1) treatment. CDR3 in amino acids: CASSEAGDPGATEAFF. The CDR3 DNA sequence: TGTGCCAGCAGTGAAGCAGGGGACCCGGGGGCAACTGAAGCTTTCTTT.